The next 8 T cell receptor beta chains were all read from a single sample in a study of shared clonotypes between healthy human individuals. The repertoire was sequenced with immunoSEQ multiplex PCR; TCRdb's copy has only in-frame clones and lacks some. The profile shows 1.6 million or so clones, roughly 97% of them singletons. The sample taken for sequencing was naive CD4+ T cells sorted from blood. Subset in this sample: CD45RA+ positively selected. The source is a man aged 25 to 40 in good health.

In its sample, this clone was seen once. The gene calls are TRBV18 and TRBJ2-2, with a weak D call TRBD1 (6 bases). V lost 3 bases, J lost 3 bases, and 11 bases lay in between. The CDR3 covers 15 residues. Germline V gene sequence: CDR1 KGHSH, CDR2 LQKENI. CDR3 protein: CASSPMRGYTGELFF. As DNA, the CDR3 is TGTGCCAGCTCACCTATGAGGGGGTACACCGGGGAGCTGTTTTTT.

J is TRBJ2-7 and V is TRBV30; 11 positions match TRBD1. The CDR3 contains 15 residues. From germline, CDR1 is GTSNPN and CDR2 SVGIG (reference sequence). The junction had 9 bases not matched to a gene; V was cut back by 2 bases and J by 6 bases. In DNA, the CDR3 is TGTGCCTGGAGTAATTCGGGACAGGGGGTCCCCGAGCAGTACTTC. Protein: CAWSNSGQGVPEQYF.

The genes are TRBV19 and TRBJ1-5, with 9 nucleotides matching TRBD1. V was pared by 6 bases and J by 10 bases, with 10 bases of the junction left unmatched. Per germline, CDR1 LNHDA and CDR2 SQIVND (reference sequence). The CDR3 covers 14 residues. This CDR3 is CASRGQGDRRPQHF. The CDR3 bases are TGTGCCAGTAGGGGACAGGGTGATCGGCGCCCCCAGCATTTT.

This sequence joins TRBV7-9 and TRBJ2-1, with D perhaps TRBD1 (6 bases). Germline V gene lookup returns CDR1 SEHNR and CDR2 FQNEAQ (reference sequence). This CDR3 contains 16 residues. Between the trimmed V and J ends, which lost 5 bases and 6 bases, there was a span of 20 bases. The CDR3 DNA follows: TGTGCCAGCAGCCGACGAAGGACAGATTCGGGCAATGAGCAGTTCTTC. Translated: CASSRRRTDSGNEQFF.

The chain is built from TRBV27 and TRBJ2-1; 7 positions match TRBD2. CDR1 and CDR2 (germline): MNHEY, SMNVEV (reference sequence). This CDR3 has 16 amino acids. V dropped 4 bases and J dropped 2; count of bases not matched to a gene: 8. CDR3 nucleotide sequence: TGTGCCAGCAGTTGGGGCGGGAGCGGAACCTACAATGAGCAGTTCTTC. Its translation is CASSWGGSGTYNEQFF.

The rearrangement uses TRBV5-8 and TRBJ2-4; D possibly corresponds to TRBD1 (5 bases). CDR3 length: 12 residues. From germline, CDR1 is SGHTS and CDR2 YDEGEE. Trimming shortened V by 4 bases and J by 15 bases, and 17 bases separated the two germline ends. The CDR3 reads CASSRQWGKGYF. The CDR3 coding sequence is TGTGCCAGCAGCCGCCAGTGGGGCAAAGGGTACTTC. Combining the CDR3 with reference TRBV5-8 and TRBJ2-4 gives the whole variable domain EAGVTQSPTHLIKTRGQQATLRCSPISGHTSVYWYQQALGLGLQFLLWYDEGEERNRGNFPPRFSGRQFPNYSSELNVNALELEDSALYLCASSRQWGKGYFGAGTRLSVL.

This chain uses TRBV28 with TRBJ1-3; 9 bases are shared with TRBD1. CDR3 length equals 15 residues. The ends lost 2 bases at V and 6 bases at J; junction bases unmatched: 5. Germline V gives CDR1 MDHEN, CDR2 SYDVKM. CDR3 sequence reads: CASSLTGQGLNTIYF. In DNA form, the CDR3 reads TGTGCCAGCAGTTTAACGGGACAGGGTTTAAACACCATATATTTT. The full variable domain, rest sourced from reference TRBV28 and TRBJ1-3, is DVKVTQSSRYLVKRTGEKVFLECVQDMDHENMFWYRQDPGLGLRLIYFSYDVKMKEKGDIPEGYSVSREKKERFSLILESASTNQTSMYLCASSLTGQGLNTIYFGEGSWLTVV.

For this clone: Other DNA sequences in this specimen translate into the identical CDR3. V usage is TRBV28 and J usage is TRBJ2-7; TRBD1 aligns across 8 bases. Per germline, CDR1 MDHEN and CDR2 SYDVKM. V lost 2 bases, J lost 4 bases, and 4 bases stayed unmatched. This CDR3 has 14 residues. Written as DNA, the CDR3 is TGTGCCAGCAGTTTAACCCAGGGGGCTTACGAGCAGTACTTC. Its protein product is CASSLTQGAYEQYF.